One sample yielded the 28 T cell receptor beta chains listed below, sequenced in a study of blood T cell repertoires in COVID-19. Assay: immunoSEQ multiplex PCR; the TCRdb copy retains only in-frame clones and omits some. Here the sample spans some 120,000 clones, 90% being singletons. Sequenced sample: peripheral blood. The receptors here all came from a man between 60 and 75 years old with COVID-19, enrolled during active disease.

The rearrangement uses TRBV6-5 and TRBJ1-1, with 8 bases fitting TRBD1. Germline loops: CDR1 MNHEY, CDR2 SVGAGI. The trim removed 2 bases at V and 4 bases at J, leaving 6 bases unmatched. The CDR3 sequence is 15 residues long. CDR3: CASSYPQGEGTEAFF. The CDR3 bases are TGTGCCAGCAGTTACCCACAGGGGGAGGGCACTGAAGCTTTCTTT.

This chain connects TRBV29-1 to TRBJ2-1; D gene ambiguous. This CDR3 comprises 13 residues. Germline V lookup: CDR1 SQVTM, CDR2 ANQGSEA. The V gene lost 3 bases and the J gene lost 3 bases, with 9 bases spanning the gap. The CDR3 protein is CSVEIPGYNEQFF. The CDR3 coding sequence is TGCAGCGTTGAGATTCCGGGCTACAATGAGCAGTTCTTC.

The sample holds one count of this clone. The V gene is TRBV9, the J gene TRBJ2-2; 9 nucleotides match TRBD1. CDR3 length equals 15 residues. Germline CDR1 SGDLS, CDR2 YYNGEE. V lost 0 bases, J lost 7 bases, and 4 bases stayed unmatched. CDR3 region: CASSVDTGGFGELFF. The DNA of the CDR3 is TGTGCCAGCAGCGTAGATACAGGGGGCTTCGGGGAGCTGTTTTTT.

The genes are TRBV28 and TRBJ2-7; possible D gene TRBD2, 6 bases. CDR1 is MDHEN and CDR2 is SYDVKM in the germline V gene. The length of the CDR3 is 15 residues. The germline V and J ends were trimmed by 2 bases and 0 bases, with 11 bases remaining between them. The CDR3 spells CASSLIKGLSYEQYF. The CDR3 DNA reads as TGTGCCAGCAGTTTAATTAAGGGACTCTCCTACGAGCAGTACTTC.

V gene TRBV11-2 combines with J gene TRBJ2-7, with 9 bases aligning to TRBD1. Trimming removed 5 bases from V and 0 bases from J; junction bases left unmatched: 5. The CDR3 consists of 15 residues. In germline, CDR1 is SGHAT, CDR2 FQNNGV. The CDR3 coding sequence is TGTGCCAGCAGCCGGGACAGGGCCAGCTCCTACGAGCAGTACTTC. Translating it yields CASSRDRASSYEQYF.

The chain recombines TRBV25-1 with TRBJ1-4, with D possibly matching TRBD1 (6 bases). V was shortened by 5 bases and J by 0 bases, with 13 bases between the two germline ends. The CDR3 runs to 16 residues. Germline-derived CDR1 and CDR2 are MGHDK and SYGVNS. This chain's CDR3 is CASSKNRESTNEKLFF. The CDR3 nucleotides read TGTGCCAGCAGTAAAAACAGGGAGTCAACTAATGAAAAACTGTTTTTT.

The CDR3 reads CASSTLAGGPDTQYF. The DNA for the CDR3 is TGTGCCAGCAGCACTCTAGCGGGAGGGCCAGATACGCAGTATTTT. This chain uses TRBV7-3 with TRBJ2-3; 12 nucleotides align to TRBD2. CDR1 and CDR2 from the germline V gene are SGHTA and FQGTGA. V was pared by 5 bases and J by 4 bases, with 4 bases of the junction left unmatched. The CDR3 extends over 15 amino acids.

The chain uses TRBV10-3 and TRBJ1-1, with 10 positions matching TRBD1. The CDR3 has 15 residues. CDR1 and CDR2 (germline): ENHRY, SYGVKD. The ends lost 4 bases at V and 4 bases at J; junction bases unmatched: 6. The CDR3 spells CAISGWDRGTTEAFF. In nucleotides, the CDR3 is TGTGCCATCAGTGGATGGGACAGGGGCACCACTGAAGCTTTCTTT.

This chain joins TRBV5-1 and TRBJ1-1; TRBD1 agrees at 8 bases. Germline V CDR1 and CDR2: SGHRS, YFSETQ. The CDR3 consists of 17 residues. The V gene end was trimmed by 0 bases and the J gene end by 5 bases; junction bases not matched to a gene: 12. In nucleotides, the CDR3 is TGCGCCAGCAGCTTGGGGGTAGGACAGGGCGGTAAAACTGAAGCTTTCTTT. It specifies CASSLGVGQGGKTEAFF.

The J gene is TRBJ1-5, the V gene TRBV6-6, with D tentatively TRBD1 (5 bases). The CDR3 contains 17 residues. Trimming shortened V by 5 bases and J by 9 bases, and 26 bases separated the two germline ends. CDR1 and CDR2 from the germline V gene are MNHNY and SVGAGI (reference sequence). The CDR3 bases are TGTGCCAGCAGTGGATCGACCGCATCGACCCTGCAGGGGCCCCAGCATTTT. It is translated as CASSGSTASTLQGPQHF.

V usage is TRBV3-1 (or the pseudogene TRBV3-2) and J usage is TRBJ1-2; weak D call: TRBD1 (6 bases). V dropped 4 bases and J dropped 2 bases, with 14 bases sitting between them. The CDR3 extends over 15 amino acids. Germline loops: CDR1 LGHDT, CDR2 YNNKEL (reference sequence). This chain's CDR3 is CASSPARTVNYGYTF. DNA of the CDR3: TGTGCCAGCAGCCCCGCTCGGACAGTGAACTATGGCTACACCTTC.

The V call is TRBV6-5, the J call TRBJ1-1; D remains unclear. There are 13 residues in the CDR3. V gave up 2 bases and J gave up 0 bases, with 4 bases separating them. The germline V gene has CDR1 MNHEY and CDR2 SVGAGI. The DNA of the CDR3 is TGTGCCAGCAGTTACGACATGAACACTGAAGCTTTCTTT. It translates to CASSYDMNTEAFF.

The chain employs TRBV18 and TRBJ1-2; no firm D call. The CDR3 contains 14 residues. The V end was cut by 1 base, the J end by 1 base, with 7 bases between. Germline CDR1 KGHSH, CDR2 LQKENI. The CDR3 sequence is CASSPLRGNYGYTF. CDR3 in DNA: TGTGCCAGCTCACCACTCCGGGGTAACTATGGCTACACCTTC.

This clone was seen only a few times. This chain uses TRBV7-9 with TRBJ2-1; 7 nucleotides align to TRBD1. CDR1 is SEHNR and CDR2 is FQNEAQ in the germline V gene (reference sequence). J gave up 7 bases and V 5 bases, and 8 bases lay outside the gene matches. The CDR3 is 14 amino acids. The CDR3 is CASSISTGWNEQFF. The CDR3 nucleotides read TGTGCCAGCAGCATATCGACAGGGTGGAATGAGCAGTTCTTC.

Only one count was recorded for this clone. This chain joins TRBV7-2 and TRBJ2-2; a possible D gene is TRBD1 (5 bases). The CDR3 sequence is 17 residues long. V lost 6 bases and J 8 bases, leaving 25 bases between the germline ends. Germline V gives CDR1 SGHTA, CDR2 FQGNSA. DNA of the CDR3: TGTGCCAGCAGGATCATTGGGCCAGGAAGAGACAGAGGGGAGCTGTTTTTT. Translating it yields CASRIIGPGRDRGELFF.

This chain joins TRBV29-1 and TRBJ2-7; TRBD1 aligns across 7 bases. In germline, CDR1 is SQVTM, CDR2 ANQGSEA. The length of the CDR3 is 13 residues. Trimming cost V 7 bases and J 3 bases; bases outside gene matches: 9. CDR3 nucleotide sequence: TGCAGCGCTTCCCCGGGACAGTACTACGAGCAGTACTTC. Its translation: CSASPGQYYEQYF.

The rearrangement joins TRBV6-5 to TRBJ2-2; the D is unclear. Germline loops: CDR1 MNHEY, CDR2 SVGAGI. Trimming took 2 bases from V and 7 from J, leaving 11 bases between them. The CDR3 has 14 residues. CDR3 DNA: TGTGCCAGCAGTTACGGAGAATACGGCGGGGAGCTGTTTTTT. Amino acids: CASSYGEYGGELFF.

The chain uses TRBV5-1 and TRBJ2-3, with 7 bases that match TRBD1. V was clipped by 3 bases and J by 7 bases; unmatched bases: 11. CDR3 length: 15 residues. Germline V gene sequence: CDR1 SGHRS, CDR2 YFSETQ. In DNA form, the CDR3 reads TGCGCCAGCAGCTCGGCACGACAGGGTGGATATACGCAGTATTTT. Translated, it gives CASSSARQGGYTQYF.

This chain connects TRBV6-5 to TRBJ1-5; perhaps TRBD1 as D (6 bases). V shed 4 bases and J shed 15 bases, with 19 bases lying between them. Germline V gives CDR1 MNHEY, CDR2 SVGAGI. The CDR3 is 13 amino acids. The CDR3 region is CASSSSGAYQTHF. DNA of the CDR3: TGTGCCAGCAGTTCTTCAGGGGCCTATCAAACGCATTTT.

Details on this clone: Its ends do not fully match the called genes, so a read error is possible. The chain employs TRBV6-1 and TRBJ1-2, with a tentative D call TRBD1 (5 bases). From germline, CDR1 is MNHNS and CDR2 SASEGT. The CDR3 extends over 11 amino acids. The CDR3 loop reads CASSEALRGYF. DNA for the CDR3: TGTGCCAGCAGTGAAGCATTAAGGGGATACTTC.

This sequence joins TRBV4-1 and TRBJ2-2, with 9 bases that match TRBD1. The germline CDR1 and CDR2 sequences are MGHRA and YSYEKL. This CDR3 has 13 residues. The J segment lost 7 bases and the V segment lost 6 bases, leaving 3 bases of the junction unmatched. This CDR3 is CASRQGAGGELFF. CDR3 nucleotide sequence: TGCGCCAGCAGACAGGGGGCCGGCGGGGAGCTGTTTTTT.

The chain has TRBV7-3 and TRBJ2-3, with 8 nucleotides matching TRBD1. Germline assignment: CDR1 SGHTA and CDR2 FQGTGA. This CDR3 has 15 amino acids. Trimming at V came to 2 bases and at J to 5 bases, leaving 6 bases not matched to a gene. The CDR3 region is CASSLGQGAIDTQYF. The CDR3 bases are TGTGCCAGCAGCTTAGGGCAGGGGGCGATAGATACGCAGTATTTT. Supplemented by reference TRBV7-3 and TRBJ2-3, the full variable domain reads GAGVSQTPSNKVTEKGKYVELRCDPISGHTALYWYRQSLGQGPEFLIYFQGTGAADDSGLPNDRFFAVRPEGSVSTLKIQRTERGDSAVYLCASSLGQGAIDTQYFGPGTRLTVL.

This chain uses TRBV19 with TRBJ2-2; TRBD1 matches at 7 bases. The germline CDR1 and CDR2 sequences are LNHDA and SQIVND (reference sequence). V lost 5 bases, J lost 3 bases, and 3 bases stayed unmatched. The CDR3 is 14 amino acids. DNA of the CDR3: TGTGCCAGTAGTCGTACAGGGGACACCGGGGAGCTGTTTTTT. Translation gives CASSRTGDTGELFF.

The rearrangement joins TRBV2 to TRBJ1-1; possible D gene TRBD1, 5 bases. This CDR3 contains 12 residues. V lost 10 bases to trimming and J lost 5 bases, with 14 bases between them. Germline V CDR1 and CDR2: SNHLY, FYNNEI. CDR3 DNA sequence: TGTGCCACCCAACGGGGGAAGACTGAAGCTTTCTTT. Protein product: CATQRGKTEAFF. Full variable domain (missing parts from reference TRBV2 and TRBJ1-1): EPEVTQTPSHQVTQMGQEVILRCVPISNHLYFYWYRQILGQKVEFLVSFYNNEISEKSEIFDDQFSVERPDGSNFTLKIRSTKLEDSAMYFCATQRGKTEAFFGQGTRLTVV.

V gene TRBV29-1 combines with J gene TRBJ2-5, with D uncertain. Between the trimmed V and J ends, which lost 6 bases and 5 bases, there was a span of 4 bases. Germline V lookup: CDR1 SQVTM, CDR2 ANQGSEA. The CDR3 runs 9 residues. CDR3 sequence: CSVGETQYF. As DNA, the CDR3 is TGCAGCGTCGGGGAGACCCAGTACTTC.

This clone was seen only once. The DNA of the CDR3 is TGTGCCATCAGTGAGCCAAACAGGATTTCAGACCGGAAGTACGAGCAGTACTTC. Its translation is CAISEPNRISDRKYEQYF. The chain uses TRBV10-3 and TRBJ2-7; D is possibly TRBD1 (5 bases). Trimming cost V 2 bases and J 4 bases, with 24 bases left between them. This CDR3 has 18 residues. The germline CDR1 and CDR2 sequences are ENHRY and SYGVKD.

The V call is TRBV11-3, the J call TRBJ2-2; no clear D gene. V dropped 0 bases and J dropped 5 bases, with 4 bases sitting between them. This CDR3 region has 13 residues. CDR1 and CDR2 (germline): SGHNT, YENEEA. CDR3 DNA: TGTGCCAGCAGCTTAGACTTTACCGGGGAGCTGTTTTTT. Residues: CASSLDFTGELFF.

CDR3 bases: TGCGCCAGCAGCCAGGGGGACAGCTCTGGAAACACCATATATTTT. It yields the protein CASSQGDSSGNTIYF. The chain employs TRBV4-1 and TRBJ1-3; TRBD1 matches at 7 bases. The CDR3 covers 15 residues. Trimming took 3 bases from V and 0 from J; bases not matched to a gene: 2. Per germline, CDR1 MGHRA and CDR2 YSYEKL.